This is a list of T cell receptor beta chains from one sample in a study of blood T cell repertoires in COVID-19. Libraries were prepared by immunoSEQ multiplex PCR; TCRdb keeps only in-frame clonotypes and omits some of them. The sample carries approximately 300,000 clones, roughly 90% recorded once. Sample: peripheral blood. The receptors were gathered from a woman between 45 and 60 years old with active or convalescent COVID-19. The CDR3 runs from the conserved cysteine through the conserved F or W. Each record gives: clone size, J gene, V gene, D gene, CDR3 protein, CDR3 DNA. A D gene is named only where the DNA matches it firmly. Clone size is not always given. Where it is, it says once, few, many or a class for expanded clones.

NA,TRBJ2-2,TRBV11-3,NA,CASSLVQTGELFF,TGTGCCAGCAGCTTAGTACAGACCGGGGAGCTGTTTTTT
NA,TRBJ1-3,TRBV6-6,NA,CASRAGINTIYF,TGTGCCAGCAGGGCAGGTATCAACACCATATATTTT
NA,TRBJ1-2,TRBV7-9,TRBD1,CASSFTGGEYYGYTF,TGTGCCAGCAGCTTCACAGGGGGCGAATACTATGGCTACACCTTC
NA,TRBJ1-2,TRBV5-1,NA,CASSLVGQLSYGYTF,TGCGCCAGCAGCTTGGTCGGACAGCTGAGCTATGGCTACACCTTC
few,TRBJ1-1,TRBV7-9,NA,CASSLGAGDIGRTEAFF,TGTGCCAGCAGCTTAGGGGCGGGGGATATTGGGCGCACTGAAGCTTTCTTT
NA,TRBJ1-3,TRBV6-5,NA,CASREVQGSGNTIYF,TGTGCCAGCAGGGAGGTACAGGGCTCTGGAAACACCATATATTTT
NA,TRBJ1-1,TRBV30,NA,CAWSLEGGSTEAFF,TGTGCCTGGAGTTTGGAAGGAGGAAGCACTGAAGCTTTCTTT
NA,TRBJ2-1,TRBV7-3,TRBD1,CASSQQGASAEQFF,TGTGCCAGCAGCCAACAGGGGGCAAGTGCTGAGCAGTTCTTC
NA,TRBJ2-5,TRBV15,TRBD2,CATSASGRRGRGETQYF,TGTGCCACCAGCGCTAGCGGGAGGCGCGGGAGGGGAGAGACCCAGTACTTC
NA,TRBJ2-7,TRBV7-2,NA,CASSLEVTEFKQYF,TGTGCCAGCAGCTTAGAGGTGACAGAGTTTAAGCAGTACTTC
once,TRBJ1-1,TRBV23-1,TRBD1,CASSRRDRGLFNTEAFF,TGCGCCAGCAGCCGCCGGGACAGGGGGCTTTTTAACACTGAAGCTTTCTTT
NA,TRBJ2-3,TRBV12-5,TRBD2,CASGLTSRGPSGSRGTDTQYF,TGTGCTAGTGGTCTCACGTCAAGAGGCCCTAGCGGGAGTAGGGGCACAGATACGCAGTATTTT
NA,TRBJ1-1,TRBV27,TRBD1,CASSWDRGMWTEAFF,TGTGCCAGCAGTTGGGACAGGGGTATGTGGACTGAAGCTTTCTTT
NA,TRBJ2-7,TRBV28,NA,CASSQFRGSGSYEQYF,TGTGCCAGCAGTCAATTTAGGGGATCGGGCTCCTACGAGCAGTACTTC
NA,TRBJ1-1,TRBV12-3/TRBV12-4,NA,CASRFDRLTEAFF,TGTGCCAGCAGGTTCGACAGGCTCACTGAAGCTTTCTTT
NA,TRBJ2-7,TRBV7-9,TRBD2,CASSLEAGDEQYF,TGTGCCAGCAGCTTAGAGGCGGGAGACGAGCAGTACTTC
NA,TRBJ1-1,TRBV14,NA,CASSQDIAARGSEAFF,TGTGCCAGCAGCCAAGATATTGCAGCCCGAGGGTCTGAAGCTTTCTTT
NA,TRBJ2-7,TRBV7-2,NA,CASSLSWGATYEQYF,TGTGCCAGCAGCTTAAGTTGGGGAGCAACGTACGAGCAGTACTTC
NA,TRBJ2-7,TRBV29-1,NA,CSVEDHRGGLYEQYF,TGCAGCGTTGAAGATCACAGGGGGGGCCTCTACGAGCAGTACTTC
NA,TRBJ1-4,TRBV29-1,NA,CSARLAGEKLFF,TGCAGCGCCCGTCTCGCGGGTGAAAAACTGTTTTTT
NA,TRBJ2-3,TRBV6-5,NA,CASRASTDTQYF,TGTGCCAGCAGGGCCAGCACAGATACGCAGTATTTT
NA,TRBJ2-7,TRBV3-1/TRBV3-2,NA,CASSQDSGAYEQYF,TGTGCCAGCAGCCAAGATTCCGGAGCCTACGAGCAGTACTTC